The table lists the clone carrying this T cell receptor beta chain with many counts. Its specificity is unknown. A library made for alpha chains picked up this beta chain off target, so its size means little. A distinct unique molecular identifier was carried by each TCR cDNA molecule. MiXCR, run by TCRdb on the 5' RACE reads, gives a single entry per CDR3 protein. This sample has about 7,900 distinct CDR3 sequences, with more than 6.5% found just once. The CDR3 sequence is 14 residues long. V lost 7 bases and J 0 bases, leaving 9 bases between the germline ends. Germline CDR1 MDHEN, CDR2 SYDVKM. The time point denotes: sample taken at primary tumor resection. The donors were 72 patients with non-small cell lung cancer that was early-stage and untreated. Sequencing covered unsorted whole RNA taken from tumor, nontumor lung or frozen PBMC. These data come from a study of spatial heterogeneity in lung cancer. Study-level findings and limits: In tumors, expanded intratumoral alpha and beta TCR counts tracked mutation counts.

The sample consisted of lung tumor tissue, taken at surgery. The chain links TRBV28 to TRBJ1-4; D perhaps matches TRBD1 (5 bases). The source of this sequence is a female donor with early-stage non-small cell lung cancer. In DNA form, the CDR3 reads TGTGCCAGCATCGACAGTGCAACTAATGAAAAACTGTTTTTT. Translation gives CASIDSATNEKLFF.